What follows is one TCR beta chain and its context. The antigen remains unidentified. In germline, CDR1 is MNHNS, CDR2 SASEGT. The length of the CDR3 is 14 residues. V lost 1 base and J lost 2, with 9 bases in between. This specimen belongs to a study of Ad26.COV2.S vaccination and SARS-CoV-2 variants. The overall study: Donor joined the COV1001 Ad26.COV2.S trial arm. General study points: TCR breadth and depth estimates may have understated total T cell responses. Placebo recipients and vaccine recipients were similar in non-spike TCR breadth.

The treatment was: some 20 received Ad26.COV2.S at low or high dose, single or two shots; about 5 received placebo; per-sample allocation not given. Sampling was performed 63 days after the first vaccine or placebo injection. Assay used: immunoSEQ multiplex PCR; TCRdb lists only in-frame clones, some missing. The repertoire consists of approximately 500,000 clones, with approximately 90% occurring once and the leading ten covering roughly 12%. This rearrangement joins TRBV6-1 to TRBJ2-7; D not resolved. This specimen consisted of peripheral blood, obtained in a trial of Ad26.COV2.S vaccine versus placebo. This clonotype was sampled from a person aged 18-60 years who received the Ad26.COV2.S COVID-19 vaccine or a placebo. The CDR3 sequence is CASSEEDGTYEQYF. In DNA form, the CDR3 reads TGTGCCAGCAGTGAAGAGGACGGAACCTACGAGCAGTACTTC.